This T cell receptor (beta chain) was sequenced during a study of blood T cell repertoires in COVID-19. Study information: Samples taken during acute and convalescent COVID-19 were collected in the United States, Italy and Spain. T cells, B-cell-depleted T cells, or PBMCs provided the cDNA or gDNA that served as material.

Trimming at V came to 3 bases and at J to 5 bases, leaving 3 bases not matched to a gene. From germline, CDR1 is SNHLY and CDR2 FYNNEI. The CDR3 length is 13 residues. Methods used by the authors: From reference gene primer amplification, estimates of nucleated cell counts were derived. Data came from immunoSEQ multiplex PCR; TCRdb stores just in-frame clones and leaves some out. V and J calls and clone size are copied from that table; D and trimming were computed from the DNA. Of about 150,000 clones in the sample, 70% to 85% were seen once. Seattle-derived patients entered the study during active infection and were followed longitudinally.

V usage is TRBV2 and J usage is TRBJ1-2; 7 bases agree with TRBD1. The sequenced sample was peripheral blood. The receptor's source is a man aged 55 to 69 with COVID-19, enrolled during active disease. The CDR3 protein is CASSDQGVYGYTF. The CDR3 DNA sequence: TGTGCCAGCAGTGACCAGGGGGTATATGGCTACACCTTC.